This entry features one T cell receptor (beta chain) sequence. CDR3 length equals 14 residues. CDR1 is SNHLY and CDR2 is FYNNEI in the germline V gene. V trimming: 1 base; J trimming: 4 bases; junction bases outside the gene matches: 1. The sample belongs to a study of blood T cell repertoires in COVID-19. Study overall: The United States, Italy and Spain provided the acute and convalescent COVID-19 samples. The analysed material was cDNA or gDNA that came from T cells, B-cell-depleted T cells, or PBMCs.

Produced via immunoSEQ multiplex PCR; TCRdb's table is partial and in-frame only. The table records roughly 220,000 clones, roughly 80% of them present only once. V is TRBV2 and J is TRBJ1-1; 9 nucleotides line up with TRBD1. Sequenced: peripheral blood. The TCR comes from a woman between 65 and 79 years old with acute or convalescent COVID-19. The CDR3 loop is CASSEVTGGTEAFF. CDR3 DNA sequence: TGTGCCAGCAGTGAAGTGACAGGGGGCACTGAAGCTTTCTTT.